The clone carrying this T cell receptor (beta chain) has more than one count but fewer than ten. The repertoire was sequenced with immunoSEQ multiplex PCR; TCRdb's copy has only in-frame clones and lacks some. The data contain 110,000 to 150,000 clones, roughly nine tenths of them singletons. The germline gives CDR1 SGHDT, CDR2 YYEEEE. V lost 3 bases and J 10 bases, leaving 17 bases between the germline ends. This CDR3 is built from 15 residues. The entry originates in a study of cytomegalovirus exposure and HLA in healthy donors. Source material: PBMCs. The sequence came from a man younger than 35 in good health and CMV-seronegative. The J gene is TRBJ1-6, the V gene TRBV5-6, with D hard to call. The CDR3 sequence: CASSWKQRDSSPLHF. The CDR3 coding sequence is TGTGCCAGCAGCTGGAAACAACGGGATTCGTCACCCCTCCACTTT.